These T cell receptor beta chains were read from a single sample in a study of cytomegalovirus exposure and HLA in healthy donors. Clones were read by immunoSEQ multiplex PCR, and TCRdb kept only the in-frame ones, dropping some. The table lists 150,000 or so clones, 86% of them singletons. The specimen sequenced was PBMCs. These receptors came from a man younger than 35 in good health and CMV-seropositive. Both conserved end residues are part of each CDR3. The D gene is left open where the match is weak. For some rows the clone size is stated as once, few or many, or as a class when expanded; others skip it.

abundance	d_gene	v_gene	j_gene	CDR3aa	CDR3nt
few	.	TRBV5-1	TRBJ1-1	CASSLVFEGVAFF	TGCGCCAGCAGCTTGGTTTTCGAGGGGGTGGCTTTCTTT
.	TRBD1	TRBV29-1	TRBJ2-1	CSAIGTGPYNEQFF	TGCAGCGCCATCGGGACAGGGCCCTACAATGAGCAGTTCTTC
.	.	TRBV6-4	TRBJ1-1	CARESLRPTEAFF	TGTGCCAGGGAGTCTCTTAGGCCGACTGAAGCTTTCTTT
.	.	TRBV25-1	TRBJ2-3	CASSEARETNTQYF	TGTGCCAGCAGTGAAGCAAGGGAGACGAATACGCAGTATTTT
.	.	TRBV4-2	TRBJ2-1	CASSQLGGGMDEQFF	TGTGCCAGCAGCCAATTGGGGGGGGGCATGGATGAGCAGTTCTTC
.	.	TRBV7-2	TRBJ1-1	CASGYMNTEAFF	TGTGCCAGCGGCTATATGAACACTGAAGCTTTCTTT
.	TRBD2	TRBV2	TRBJ2-7	CASSVPPTSGISYEQYF	TGTGCCAGCAGTGTCCCCCCGACTAGCGGGATCTCCTACGAGCAGTACTTC
.	.	TRBV7-2	TRBJ1-2	CASSLTMARYGYTF	TGTGCCAGCAGCTTAACTATGGCTAGATATGGCTACACCTTC
.	TRBD2	TRBV25-1	TRBJ2-5	CASSGILAGPRVEETQYF	TGTGCCAGCAGTGGAATTCTAGCGGGACCTAGGGTTGAAGAGACCCAGTACTTC
once	TRBD2	TRBV9	TRBJ2-3	CASSGSGDTDTQYF	TGTGCCAGCAGCGGTAGCGGGGACACAGATACGCAGTATTTT
.	TRBD2	TRBV5-1	TRBJ2-5	CASSLGLVGGETQYF	TGCGCCAGCAGCTTGGGACTAGTGGGGGGGGAGACCCAGTACTTC
once	TRBD2	TRBV2	TRBJ2-5	CANLNPGGGAGETQYF	TGTGCCAACCTCAACCCTGGCGGGGGGGCTGGCGAGACCCAGTACTTC
.	TRBD1	TRBV5-5	TRBJ1-3	CASGQAHFYSGNTIYF	TGTGCCAGTGGACAGGCGCACTTTTACTCTGGAAACACCATATATTTT
once	.	TRBV11-2	TRBJ1-5	CASSWGVNQPQHF	TGTGCCAGCAGCTGGGGGGTCAATCAGCCCCAGCATTTT
.	TRBD1	TRBV28	TRBJ1-1	CASRQGAFRTEAFF	TGTGCCAGCAGACAGGGGGCATTTCGCACTGAAGCTTTCTTT
.	TRBD1	TRBV4-1	TRBJ1-4	CASSRQQGENEKLFF	TGCGCCAGCAGCCGGCAACAGGGGGAAAATGAAAAACTGTTTTTT
once	.	TRBV29-1	TRBJ1-1	CSVVNQGTEAFF	TGCAGCGTTGTGAACCAGGGCACTGAAGCTTTCTTT
once	.	TRBV27	TRBJ2-1	CASSPPLWRKSYNEQFF	TGTGCCAGCAGTCCCCCCCTATGGCGGAAATCCTACAATGAGCAGTTCTTC
.	.	TRBV4-3	TRBJ2-5	CASSPTQGGRETQYF	TGCGCCAGCAGCCCTACCCAGGGGGGCCGGGAGACCCAGTACTTC
.	TRBD1	TRBV6-6	TRBJ2-5	CASSQRQGNQETQYF	TGTGCCAGCAGCCAGAGACAGGGCAACCAAGAGACCCAGTACTTC
once	.	TRBV5-1	TRBJ2-1	CASSPSSYNEQFF	TGCGCCAGCAGCCCGAGCTCCTACAATGAGCAGTTCTTC
.	.	TRBV15	TRBJ2-5	CATSRVGGTKETQYF	TGTGCCACCAGCAGAGTGGGCGGGACCAAAGAGACCCAGTACTTC
.	TRBD1	TRBV13	TRBJ2-2	CASSPDRGGTGELFF	TGTGCCAGCAGCCCCGACAGGGGGGGCACCGGGGAGCTGTTTTTT
.	.	TRBV2	TRBJ1-2	CASSGQGGRSPYGYTF	TGTGCCAGCAGCGGTCAGGGAGGGCGGTCCCCCTATGGCTACACCTTC
.	TRBD2	TRBV19	TRBJ2-6	CASSIGLAGYSGANVLTF	TGTGCCAGTAGTATCGGGCTAGCGGGTTACTCTGGGGCCAACGTCCTGACTTTC
.	.	TRBV13	TRBJ1-2	CASSPGGALGYTF	TGTGCCAGCAGCCCCGGGGGGGCCCTCGGCTACACCTTC
.	.	TRBV14	TRBJ2-7	CASSQHRDKRYEQYF	TGTGCCAGCAGCCAACACCGGGACAAGCGCTACGAGCAGTACTTC
few	TRBD2	TRBV6-4	TRBJ2-3	CASSEGLADRGDTQYF	TGTGCCAGCAGTGAAGGACTAGCGGACCGAGGGGATACGCAGTATTTT
.	.	TRBV7-3	TRBJ2-1	CASSLPGASNEQFF	TGTGCCAGCAGCCTACCAGGGGCGAGCAATGAGCAGTTCTTC
.	TRBD1	TRBV5-6	TRBJ1-2	CASSLPLTGGYGYTF	TGTGCCAGCAGCTTACCGTTAACAGGGGGCTATGGCTACACCTTC
.	.	TRBV29-1	TRBJ1-3	CSVEVNAGSTGNTIYF	TGCAGCGTTGAGGTGAACGCGGGCTCGACTGGAAACACCATATATTTT
.	TRBD1	TRBV9	TRBJ1-3	CASSPRTGLTGNTIYF	TGTGCCAGCAGCCCCCGGACAGGCCTTACTGGAAACACCATATATTTT
.	.	TRBV30	TRBJ2-1	CATGGHPGNEQFF	TGTGCCACTGGGGGCCATCCGGGCAATGAGCAGTTCTTC
.	.	TRBV13	TRBJ2-5	CASSSIDSQETQYF	TGTGCCAGCAGCTCGATCGACAGTCAAGAGACCCAGTACTTC
.	.	TRBV9	TRBJ1-3	CASSVVSGEVGTIYF	TGTGCCAGCAGCGTAGTATCGGGGGAGGTTGGCACCATATATTTT
.	.	TRBV2	TRBJ2-7	CASIRRAGIGGEQYF	TGTGCCAGCATCAGGAGAGCAGGGATAGGTGGCGAGCAGTACTTC
.	TRBD2	TRBV9	TRBJ2-2	CASSVEAGGIGELFF	TGTGCCAGCAGCGTAGAGGCGGGGGGGATCGGGGAGCTGTTTTTT
.	TRBD2	TRBV6-4	TRBJ2-7	CASSVFLAENYEQYF	TGTGCCAGCAGTGTGTTCCTAGCGGAAAACTACGAGCAGTACTTC
.	.	TRBV5-1	TRBJ2-1	CASSPGDSPSQFF	TGCGCCAGCAGCCCCGGGGACTCCCCGTCCCAGTTCTTC
.	TRBD1	TRBV6-5	TRBJ1-2	CASRYSGGGTNYGYTF	TGTGCCAGCAGATACTCAGGGGGAGGGACTAACTATGGCTACACCTTC
.	TRBD2	TRBV5-1	TRBJ2-5	CASSLEGRASETQYF	TGCGCCAGCAGCTTGGAAGGGAGGGCCTCAGAGACCCAGTACTTC
few	.	TRBV6-4	TRBJ1-2	CASSDSAGGGYTF	TGTGCCAGCAGTGACTCGGCCGGGGGGGGCTACACCTTC
.	.	TRBV19	TRBJ1-1	CASSITAGALTEAFF	TGTGCCAGTAGTATAACCGCAGGGGCCCTCACTGAAGCTTTCTTT
.	.	TRBV5-1	TRBJ2-7	CASSGGAGVSYEQYF	TGCGCCAGCAGCGGGGGGGCGGGAGTATCCTACGAGCAGTACTTC
.	TRBD1	TRBV6-4	TRBJ2-1	CASSDGTGGFNEQFF	TGTGCCAGCAGTGATGGGACAGGGGGCTTCAATGAGCAGTTCTTC
few	.	TRBV7-8	TRBJ2-3	CASSLLGGTDTQYF	TGTGCCAGCAGCTTATTGGGGGGTACAGATACGCAGTATTTT
.	TRBD2	TRBV18	TRBJ2-7	CASSPGTSGTYEQYF	TGTGCCAGCTCACCCGGGACTAGCGGAACCTACGAGCAGTACTTC
.	TRBD1	TRBV30	TRBJ1-2	CAWSVNRGSTF	TGTGCCTGGAGTGTAAACAGGGGGAGCACCTTC
.	.	TRBV9	TRBJ2-1	CASSVSPEDNEQFF	TGTGCCAGCAGCGTTTCCCCTGAGGACAATGAGCAGTTCTTC
.	TRBD1	TRBV9	TRBJ1-6	CASSARQGNSPLHF	TGTGCCAGCAGCGCACGACAGGGGAATTCACCCCTCCACTTT
.	.	TRBV2	TRBJ2-2	CASSEVPPGAGELFF	TGTGCCAGCAGTGAAGTGCCCCCGGGGGCCGGGGAGCTGTTTTTT
.	TRBD2	TRBV28	TRBJ2-1	CASSTGLAGVYEQFF	TGTGCCAGCAGCACGGGACTAGCGGGAGTTTATGAGCAGTTCTTC
.	.	TRBV29-1	TRBJ1-1	CSVEVVGNTEAFF	TGCAGCGTTGAAGTGGTCGGGAACACTGAAGCTTTCTTT
.	TRBD2	TRBV25-1	TRBJ2-3	CASSGGAGGMDTQYF	TGTGCCAGCAGTGGCGGGGCGGGGGGAATGGATACGCAGTATTTT
few	TRBD1	TRBV7-9	TRBJ2-2	CASSFRQGANTGELFF	TGTGCCAGCAGCTTTAGACAGGGCGCGAACACCGGGGAGCTGTTTTTT
.	TRBD2	TRBV7-9	TRBJ2-2	CASSVTSGGTGELFF	TGTGCCAGCAGCGTAACTAGCGGGGGAACCGGGGAGCTGTTTTTT
.	TRBD1	TRBV6-1	TRBJ2-7	CASSDPQGTGGIYEQYF	TGTGCCAGCAGTGATCCCCAGGGGACAGGGGGCATCTACGAGCAGTACTTC
once	.	TRBV27	TRBJ2-1	CASFSGTLSYNEQFF	TGTGCCAGCTTCTCCGGGACTTTGTCCTACAATGAGCAGTTCTTC
.	TRBD2	TRBV6-5	TRBJ2-3	CASSYSGGFSTDTQYF	TGTGCCAGCAGTTACAGCGGGGGGTTTAGCACAGATACGCAGTATTTT